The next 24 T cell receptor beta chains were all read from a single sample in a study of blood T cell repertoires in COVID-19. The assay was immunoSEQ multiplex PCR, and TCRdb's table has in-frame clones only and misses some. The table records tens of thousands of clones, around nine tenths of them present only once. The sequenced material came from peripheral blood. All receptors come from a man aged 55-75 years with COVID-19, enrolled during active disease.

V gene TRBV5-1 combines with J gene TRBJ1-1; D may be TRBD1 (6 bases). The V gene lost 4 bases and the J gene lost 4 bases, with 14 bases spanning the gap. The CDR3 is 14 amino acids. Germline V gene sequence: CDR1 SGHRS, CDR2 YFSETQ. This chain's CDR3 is CASSPRRGGTEAFF. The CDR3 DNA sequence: TGCGCCAGCAGCCCGAGACGAGGGGGCACTGAAGCTTTCTTT. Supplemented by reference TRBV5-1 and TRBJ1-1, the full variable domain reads KAGVTQTPRYLIKTRGQQVTLSCSPISGHRSVSWYQQTPGQGLQFLFEYFSETQRNKGNFPGRFSGRQFSNSRSEMNVSTLELGDSALYLCASSPRRGGTEAFFGQGTRLTVV.

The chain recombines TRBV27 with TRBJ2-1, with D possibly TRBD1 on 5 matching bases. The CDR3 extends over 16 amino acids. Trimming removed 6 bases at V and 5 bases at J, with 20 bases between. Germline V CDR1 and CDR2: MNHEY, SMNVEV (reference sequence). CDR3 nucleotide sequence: TGTGCCAGCAGCGAAGGGTATAGGGGTTCGAACAATGAGCAGTTCTTC. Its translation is CASSEGYRGSNNEQFF.

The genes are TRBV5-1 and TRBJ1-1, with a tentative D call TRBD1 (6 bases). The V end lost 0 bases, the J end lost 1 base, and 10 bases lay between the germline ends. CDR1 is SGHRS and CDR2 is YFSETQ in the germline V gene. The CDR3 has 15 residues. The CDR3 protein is CASSLAAGANTEAFF. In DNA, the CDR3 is TGCGCCAGCAGCTTGGCGGCAGGGGCGAACACTGAAGCTTTCTTT.

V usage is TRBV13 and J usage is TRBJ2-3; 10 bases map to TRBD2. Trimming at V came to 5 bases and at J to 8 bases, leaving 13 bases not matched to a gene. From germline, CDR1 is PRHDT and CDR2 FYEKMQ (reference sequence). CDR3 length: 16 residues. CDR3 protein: CASSVRTSGPTRTQYF. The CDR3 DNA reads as TGTGCCAGCAGCGTGCGGACTAGCGGCCCGACGCGTACGCAGTATTTT.

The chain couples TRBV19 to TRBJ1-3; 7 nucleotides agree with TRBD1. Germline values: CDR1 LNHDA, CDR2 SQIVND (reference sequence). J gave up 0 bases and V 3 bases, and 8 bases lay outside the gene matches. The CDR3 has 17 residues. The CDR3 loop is CASSIDRAIGSGNTIYF. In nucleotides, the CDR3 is TGTGCCAGTAGTATTGACAGGGCAATAGGCTCTGGAAACACCATATATTTT.

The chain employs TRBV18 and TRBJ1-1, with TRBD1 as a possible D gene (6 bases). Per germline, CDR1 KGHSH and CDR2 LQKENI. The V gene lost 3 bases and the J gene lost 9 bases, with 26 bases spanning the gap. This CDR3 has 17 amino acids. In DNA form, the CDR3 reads TGTGCCAGCTCACCGGGCCCTAGACAGGTCGGCCCGGGCCAAGCTTTCTTT. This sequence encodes CASSPGPRQVGPGQAFF.

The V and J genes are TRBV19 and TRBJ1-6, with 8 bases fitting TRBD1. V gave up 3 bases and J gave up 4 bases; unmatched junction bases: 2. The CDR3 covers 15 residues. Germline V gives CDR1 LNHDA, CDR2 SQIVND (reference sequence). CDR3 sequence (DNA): TGTGCCAGTAGTATCAGGGACAGGTATAATTCACCCCTCCACTTT. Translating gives CASSIRDRYNSPLHF.

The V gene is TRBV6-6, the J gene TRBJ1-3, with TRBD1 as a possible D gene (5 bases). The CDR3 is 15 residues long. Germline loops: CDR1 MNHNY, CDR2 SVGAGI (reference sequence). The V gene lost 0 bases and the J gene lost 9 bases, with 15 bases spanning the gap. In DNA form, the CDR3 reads TGTGCCAGCAGTTACTCTGACAGATTGGAGGGCACCATATATTTT. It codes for CASSYSDRLEGTIYF.

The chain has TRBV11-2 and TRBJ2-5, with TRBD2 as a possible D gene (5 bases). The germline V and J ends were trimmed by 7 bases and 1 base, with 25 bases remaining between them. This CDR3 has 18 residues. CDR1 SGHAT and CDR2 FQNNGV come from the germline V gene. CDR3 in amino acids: CASTTPRGTRKVQETQYF. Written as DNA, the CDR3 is TGTGCCAGCACCACCCCACGAGGAACTAGGAAAGTCCAAGAGACCCAGTACTTC.

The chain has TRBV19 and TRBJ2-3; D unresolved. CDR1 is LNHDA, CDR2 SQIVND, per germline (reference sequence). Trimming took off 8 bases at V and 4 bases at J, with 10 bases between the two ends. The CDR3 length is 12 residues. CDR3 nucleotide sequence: TGTGCCAGTGGGTTAGCCGCAGATACGCAGTATTTT. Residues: CASGLAADTQYF.

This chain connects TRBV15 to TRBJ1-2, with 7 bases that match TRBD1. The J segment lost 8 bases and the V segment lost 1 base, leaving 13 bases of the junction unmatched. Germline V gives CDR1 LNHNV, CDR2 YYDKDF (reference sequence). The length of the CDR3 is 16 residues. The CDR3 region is CATSRGGADRVGGYTF. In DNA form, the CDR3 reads TGTGCCACCAGCAGAGGGGGGGCCGACAGGGTGGGAGGCTACACCTTC.

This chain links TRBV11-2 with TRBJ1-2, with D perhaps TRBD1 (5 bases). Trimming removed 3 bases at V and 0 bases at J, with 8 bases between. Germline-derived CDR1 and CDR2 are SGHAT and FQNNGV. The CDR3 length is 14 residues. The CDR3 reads CASSFAGTNYGYTF. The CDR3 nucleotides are TGTGCCAGCAGCTTCGCAGGGACTAACTATGGCTACACCTTC.

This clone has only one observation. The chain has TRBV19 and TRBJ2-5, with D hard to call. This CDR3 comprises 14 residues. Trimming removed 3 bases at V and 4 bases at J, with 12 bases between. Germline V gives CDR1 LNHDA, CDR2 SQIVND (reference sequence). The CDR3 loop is CASSIVANGETQYF. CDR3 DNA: TGTGCCAGTAGTATTGTAGCTAATGGAGAGACCCAGTACTTC. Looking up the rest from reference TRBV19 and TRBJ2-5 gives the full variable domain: DGGITQSPKYLFRKEGQNVTLSCEQNLNHDAMYWYRQDPGQGLRLIYYSQIVNDFQKGDIAEGYSVSREKKESFPLTVTSAQKNPTAFYLCASSIVANGETQYFGPGTRLLVL.

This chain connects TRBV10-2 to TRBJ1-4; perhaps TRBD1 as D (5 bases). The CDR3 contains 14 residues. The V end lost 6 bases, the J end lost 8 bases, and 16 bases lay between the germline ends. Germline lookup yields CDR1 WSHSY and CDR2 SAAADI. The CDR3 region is CASSDARAGEKLFF. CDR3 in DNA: TGCGCCAGCAGCGACGCCAGGGCTGGAGAAAAACTGTTTTTT.

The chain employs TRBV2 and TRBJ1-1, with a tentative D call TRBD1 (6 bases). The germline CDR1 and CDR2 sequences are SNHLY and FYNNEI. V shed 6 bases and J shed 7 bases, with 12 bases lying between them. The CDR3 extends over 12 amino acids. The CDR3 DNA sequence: TGTGCCAGCAGGGAGGACAGCAATGAAGCTTTCTTT. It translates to CASREDSNEAFF.

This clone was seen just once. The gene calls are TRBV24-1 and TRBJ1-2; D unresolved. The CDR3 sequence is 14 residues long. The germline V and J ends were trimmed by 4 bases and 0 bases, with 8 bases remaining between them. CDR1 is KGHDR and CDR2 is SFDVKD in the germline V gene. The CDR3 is CATSDSPPNYGYTF. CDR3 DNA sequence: TGTGCCACCAGTGACTCTCCCCCTAACTATGGCTACACCTTC.

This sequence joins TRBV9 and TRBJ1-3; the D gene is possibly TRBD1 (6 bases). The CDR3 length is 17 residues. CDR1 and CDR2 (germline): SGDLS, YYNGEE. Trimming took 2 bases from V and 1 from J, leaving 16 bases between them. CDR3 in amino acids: CASSVYGDRSSGNTIYF. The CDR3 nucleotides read TGTGCCAGCAGCGTTTATGGAGACAGGTCATCTGGAAACACCATATATTTT.

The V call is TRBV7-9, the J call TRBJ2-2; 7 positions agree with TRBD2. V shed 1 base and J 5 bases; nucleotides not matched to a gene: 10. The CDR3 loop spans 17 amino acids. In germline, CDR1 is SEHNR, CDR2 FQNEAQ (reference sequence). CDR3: CASSLVAGVTFTGELFF. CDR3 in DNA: TGTGCCAGCAGCTTAGTGGCGGGAGTTACCTTTACCGGGGAGCTGTTTTTT.

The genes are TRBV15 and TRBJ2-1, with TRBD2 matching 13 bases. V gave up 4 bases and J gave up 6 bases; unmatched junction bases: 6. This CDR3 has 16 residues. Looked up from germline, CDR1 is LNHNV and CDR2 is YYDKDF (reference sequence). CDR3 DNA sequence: TGTGCCACCAGCAAAGGGGGGACTAGCGGGACCAATGAGCAGTTCTTC. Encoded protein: CATSKGGTSGTNEQFF. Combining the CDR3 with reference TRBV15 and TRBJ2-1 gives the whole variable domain DAMVIQNPRYQVTQFGKPVTLSCSQTLNHNVMYWYQQKSSQAPKLLFHYYDKDFNNEADTPDNFQSRRPNTSFCFLDIRSPGLGDTAMYLCATSKGGTSGTNEQFFGPGTRLTVL.

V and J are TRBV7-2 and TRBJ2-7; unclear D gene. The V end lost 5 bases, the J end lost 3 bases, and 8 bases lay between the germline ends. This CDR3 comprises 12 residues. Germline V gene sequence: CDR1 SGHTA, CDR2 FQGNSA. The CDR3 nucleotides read TGTGCCAGCAGCGCGCAGGACTACGAGCAGTACTTC. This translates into CASSAQDYEQYF.

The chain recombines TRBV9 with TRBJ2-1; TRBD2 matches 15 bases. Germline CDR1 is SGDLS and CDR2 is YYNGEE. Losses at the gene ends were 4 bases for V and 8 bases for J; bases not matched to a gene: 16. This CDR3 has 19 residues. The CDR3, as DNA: TGTGCCAGCAGCCTCGGACTAGCGGGAGGGCCACGCCAGGGCGATGAGCAGTTCTTC. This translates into CASSLGLAGGPRQGDEQFF. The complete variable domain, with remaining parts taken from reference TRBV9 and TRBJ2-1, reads DSGVTQTPKHLITATGQRVTLRCSPRSGDLSVYWYQQSLDQGLQFLIQYYNGEERAKGNILERFSAQQFPDLHSELNLSSLELGDSALYFCASSLGLAGGPRQGDEQFFGPGTRLTVL.

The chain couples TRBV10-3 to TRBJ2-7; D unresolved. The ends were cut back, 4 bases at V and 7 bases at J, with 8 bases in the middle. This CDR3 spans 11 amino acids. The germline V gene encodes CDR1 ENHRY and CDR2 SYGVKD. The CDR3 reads CAISAAVEQYF. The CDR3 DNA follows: TGTGCCATCAGTGCCGCGGTTGAGCAGTACTTC.

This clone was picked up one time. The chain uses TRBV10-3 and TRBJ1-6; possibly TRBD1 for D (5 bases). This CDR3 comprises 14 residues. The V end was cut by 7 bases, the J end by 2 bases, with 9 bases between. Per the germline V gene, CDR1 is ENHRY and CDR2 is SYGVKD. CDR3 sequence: CAIKTATYNSPLHF. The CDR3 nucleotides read TGTGCCATCAAGACAGCGACCTATAATTCACCCCTCCACTTT.

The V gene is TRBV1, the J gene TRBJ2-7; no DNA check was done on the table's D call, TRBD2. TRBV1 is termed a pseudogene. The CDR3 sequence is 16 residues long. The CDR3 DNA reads TGCACCAGCAGCCAAGATCCCGGCGGGTCATCCTACGAGCAGTACTTC. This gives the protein CTSSQDPGGSSYEQYF.